The clone carrying this TCR beta chain was observed at least ten times. Its antigen is not identified. Unsorted libraries were prepared from 2 million PBMCs held at -80 C. A 10-nucleotide random UMI tagged transcripts in template-switch 5'RACE cDNA synthesis. TCRdb analysed the 5' RACE reads with MiXCR anew, one entry per CDR3 protein. The data hold 100,000 to 150,000 distinct CDR3 sequences, with about 3.4% observed a single time. These data come from a study of neurological immune-mediated disorders. Broader study findings: One related-CDR3 cluster, identified by phylogenetic grouping, held the repertoires of 18 of 34 multiple sclerosis patients and was a possible signature. With the multiple sclerosis repertoire cluster, neither clinical nor MRI features showed any association.

Sequenced material: PBMCs. This clonotype was sampled from a woman aged 30 to 39 with multiple sclerosis.

In DNA form, the CDR3 reads TGTGCCAGCAGGGATCGAGGCACTGAAGCTTTCTTT. Its protein is CASRDRGTEAFF. V is TRBV6-6 and J is TRBJ1-1, with D unresolved. This CDR3 contains 12 residues. The germline V gene encodes CDR1 MNHNY and CDR2 SVGAGI (reference sequence). V lost 6 bases and J 4 bases, leaving 9 bases between the germline ends.